This entry lists 27 T cell receptor beta chains sequenced from one sample in a study of shared clonotypes between healthy human individuals. Clones were sequenced by immunoSEQ multiplex PCR, and TCRdb holds only the in-frame ones, with some missing. The data contain about 600,000 clones, 95% to 98% of them singletons. Sequencing was done on a sample of naive CD4+ T cells sorted from blood. Described subset: CD45RA+ positively selected. Every receptor here comes from a woman in her twenties or thirties in good health.

V is TRBV2 and J is TRBJ2-5; D is unclear. Deletions cut 2 bases from V and 0 bases from J, with 4 bases between. This CDR3 has 13 amino acids. Per germline, CDR1 SNHLY and CDR2 FYNNEI. This chain's CDR3 is CASSEWDQETQYF. In DNA, the CDR3 is TGTGCCAGCAGTGAATGGGACCAAGAGACCCAGTACTTC.

The V call is TRBV7-8, the J call TRBJ2-5, with unresolved D. V was clipped by 0 bases and J by 5 bases, with 13 bases between them. This CDR3 region has 15 residues. Per the germline V gene, CDR1 is SGHVS and CDR2 is FQNEAQ. The chain's CDR3 is CASSLARGPRETQYF. In DNA, the CDR3 is TGTGCCAGCAGCTTAGCGCGAGGACCACGGGAGACCCAGTACTTC.

The chain couples TRBV10-3 to TRBJ2-7, with a tentative D call TRBD1 (6 bases). V dropped 6 bases and J dropped 2 bases, with 14 bases sitting between them. Germline lookup yields CDR1 ENHRY and CDR2 SYGVKD. This CDR3 is built from 14 residues. The DNA of the CDR3 is TGTGCCATCAGACCGGGACACGCAACCTACGAGCAGTACTTC. Translation gives CAIRPGHATYEQYF.

The chain joins TRBV2 to TRBJ2-7, with 7 bases aligning to TRBD2. The CDR3 runs 12 residues. J was trimmed by 7 bases and V by 8 bases; bases with no gene match: 8. CDR1 is SNHLY and CDR2 is FYNNEI in the germline V gene. CDR3 DNA: TGTGCCAGCGGGGGACTACCATGGGAGCAGTACTTC. Protein sequence: CASGGLPWEQYF.

The chain recombines TRBV4-1 with TRBJ2-5; D is undetermined. CDR3 length: 12 amino acids. Trimming cost V 2 bases and J 5 bases, with 6 bases left between them. The V gene's germline CDR1 is MGHRA and CDR2 YSYEKL. The chain's CDR3 is CASSQMGETQYF. In DNA, the CDR3 is TGCGCCAGCAGCCAAATGGGGGAGACCCAGTACTTC.

This chain joins TRBV5-1 and TRBJ2-5; 8 bases fit TRBD2. CDR1 is SGHRS, CDR2 YFSETQ, per germline. CDR3 size: 16 residues. V was pared by 0 bases and J by 2 bases, with 6 bases of the junction left unmatched. The CDR3 protein is CASSLAGGARQETQYF. DNA for the CDR3: TGCGCCAGCAGCTTGGCGGGAGGGGCGAGACAAGAGACCCAGTACTTC.

The DNA of the CDR3 is TGTGCCATCAGCATATCCCAGACTAGCGGGAGATCTTCCGAGCAGTACTTC. Protein: CAISISQTSGRSSEQYF. The V and J genes are TRBV10-3 and TRBJ2-7, with 12 bases aligning to TRBD2. Germline assignment: CDR1 ENHRY and CDR2 SYGVKD. There are 17 residues in the CDR3. After removal of 6 bases from V and 6 bases from J, the junction contained 15 bases not matched to a gene.

Remarks on this clone: At one end the junction does not follow the germline gene, possibly because of a read error. This chain joins TRBV28 and TRBJ2-1; D is perhaps TRBD1 or TRBD2 (6 bases each). Germline V gene lookup returns CDR1 MDHEN and CDR2 SYDVKM. The CDR3 spans 16 residues. The CDR3 region has the DNA TGTGCCAGCAGCTTATCTGCGGGACACCATTACAATGAGCAGTTCTTC. It is translated as CASSLSAGHHYNEQFF.

The chain combines TRBV28 with TRBJ2-3, with TRBD2 matching over 10 bases. V was clipped by 5 bases and J by 7 bases; unmatched bases: 9. The CDR3 runs to 15 residues. CDR1 is MDHEN and CDR2 is SYDVKM in the germline V gene. The CDR3 nucleotides are TGTGCCAGCAGTCCGGGGACTAGCGAGGGTAATACGCAGTATTTT. It encodes CASSPGTSEGNTQYF.

The chain is built from TRBV28 and TRBJ1-6; D perhaps matches TRBD1 (5 bases). In germline, CDR1 is MDHEN, CDR2 SYDVKM. V was cut by 5 bases and J by 11 bases, with 19 bases left in between. The CDR3 length is 15 residues. The CDR3 DNA reads TGTGCCAGCAGTAACCGACAGCAGCCTGATCCACCCCTCCACTTT. Translation gives CASSNRQQPDPPLHF.

CDR3 sequence reads: CSARTSQPQHF. The CDR3 nucleotides are TGCAGTGCTAGAACGTCTCAGCCCCAGCATTTT. The genes are TRBV20-1 and TRBJ1-5; D is unclear. The V gene lost 2 bases and the J gene lost 6 bases, with 5 bases spanning the gap. Germline lookup yields CDR1 DFQATT and CDR2 SNEGSKA (reference sequence). This CDR3 contains 11 residues.

This chain joins TRBV7-9 and TRBJ2-2; D perhaps matches TRBD2 (5 bases). The CDR3 is 16 amino acids. CDR1 SEHNR and CDR2 FQNEAQ come from the germline V gene (reference sequence). V lost 2 bases and J 2 bases, leaving 12 bases between the germline ends. CDR3 nucleotide sequence: TGTGCCAGCAGCTTATTATTTCGGGATAACACCGGGGAGCTGTTTTTT. It codes for CASSLLFRDNTGELFF.

CDR3 DNA sequence: TGTGCCAGCAGGGAGGACAGTCCTCGGGATACGCAGTATTTT. It specifies CASREDSPRDTQYF. This chain connects TRBV2 to TRBJ2-3, with D possibly matching TRBD1 (6 bases). This CDR3 comprises 14 residues. CDR1 is SNHLY, CDR2 FYNNEI, per germline. The ends were cut back, 6 bases at V and 6 bases at J, with 16 bases in the middle.

With respect to this clone: In the same sample, other DNA sequences code for this CDR3. The rearrangement links TRBV7-9 to TRBJ2-1; 8 bases match TRBD2. V shed 4 bases and J 2 bases; nucleotides not matched to a gene: 4. The CDR3 has 15 amino acids. The germline V gene has CDR1 SEHNR and CDR2 FQNEAQ (reference sequence). The CDR3 sequence: CASSSLAATYNEQFF. The CDR3 nucleotides are TGTGCCAGCAGCTCACTAGCGGCAACCTACAATGAGCAGTTCTTC.

This chain joins TRBV7-9 and TRBJ2-5, with unresolved D. The CDR3 is made up of 15 amino acids. V lost 1 base to trimming and J lost 6 bases, with 15 bases between them. Germline V gene lookup returns CDR1 SEHNR and CDR2 FQNEAQ (reference sequence). CDR3 sequence reads: CASSLDLLGQKTQYF. The CDR3, as DNA: TGTGCCAGCAGCTTAGATCTTTTGGGCCAGAAGACCCAGTACTTC.

This chain connects TRBV6-4 to TRBJ2-5, with TRBD1 identical over 9 bases. Germline CDR1 MRHNA, CDR2 SNTAGT. CDR3 length: 16 residues. V dropped 8 bases and J dropped 5; count of bases not matched to a gene: 15. CDR3 sequence (DNA): TGTGCCAGCCCAAATCCGGACAGGGGATTCCGGGAGACCCAGTACTTC. It translates to CASPNPDRGFRETQYF.

The chain uses TRBV5-1 and TRBJ2-7; D remains unclear. Germline CDR1 is SGHRS and CDR2 is YFSETQ. The length of the CDR3 is 16 residues. Trimming shortened V by 0 bases and J by 1 base, and 14 bases separated the two germline ends. The DNA for the CDR3 is TGCGCCAGCAGCTTGGCCGATCTCTCTGGATCCTACGAGCAGTACTTC. This translates into CASSLADLSGSYEQYF.

This chain connects TRBV5-4 to TRBJ2-5; 10 bases fit TRBD1. Losses at the gene ends were 0 bases for V and 5 bases for J; bases not matched to a gene: 4. This CDR3 spans 15 amino acids. From germline, CDR1 is SGHNT and CDR2 YYREEE (reference sequence). In nucleotides, the CDR3 is TGTGCCAGCAGCTTGGCCTGGGGACAGGGGGAGACCCAGTACTTC. Encoded protein: CASSLAWGQGETQYF.

The chain employs TRBV5-4 and TRBJ2-7; 9 nucleotides agree with TRBD2. Trimming at V came to 1 base and at J to 2 bases, leaving 7 bases not matched to a gene. CDR3 length equals 16 residues. The germline gives CDR1 SGHNT, CDR2 YYREEE (reference sequence). Written as DNA, the CDR3 is TGTGCCAGCAGCTTGAAGCGGGAGGCGAATACCTACGAGCAGTACTTC. It specifies CASSLKREANTYEQYF.

The V and J genes are TRBV10-1 and TRBJ2-3, with D unresolved. The CDR3 loop spans 13 amino acids. Per germline, CDR1 WNHNN and CDR2 SYGVQD (reference sequence). Trimming removed 4 bases from V and 7 bases from J, with 12 bases in between. DNA of the CDR3: TGCGCCAGCAGTGGCCCCATTATGAATACGCAGTATTTT. It yields the protein CASSGPIMNTQYF.

The chain has TRBV11-2 and TRBJ1-1; D call uncertain. V was shortened by 5 bases and J by 1 base, with 20 bases between the two germline ends. Germline V lookup: CDR1 SGHAT, CDR2 FQNNGV. The CDR3 loop spans 17 amino acids. The CDR3: CASSLLFETTKNTEAFF. The DNA for the CDR3 is TGTGCCAGCAGCCTTTTATTTGAGACAACAAAGAACACTGAAGCTTTCTTT. The full variable domain, with the rest looked up from reference TRBV11-2 and TRBJ1-1, is EAGVAQSPRYKIIEKRQSVAFWCNPISGHATLYWYQQILGQGPKLLIQFQNNGVVDDSQLPKDRFSAERLKGVDSTLKIQPAKLEDSAVYLCASSLLFETTKNTEAFFGQGTRLTVV.

The chain joins TRBV6-6 to TRBJ2-7; 9 bases map to TRBD2. The ends lost 0 bases at V and 5 bases at J; junction bases unmatched: 5. The germline V gene encodes CDR1 MNHNY and CDR2 SVGAGI (reference sequence). The CDR3 runs 15 residues. This CDR3 reads CASSYSGLAADEQYF. DNA of the CDR3: TGTGCCAGCAGTTACTCGGGACTAGCAGCCGACGAGCAGTACTTC.

This clone was picked up one time. The rearrangement joins TRBV28 to TRBJ1-1; D gene uncertain. The CDR3 covers 15 residues. The germline gives CDR1 MDHEN, CDR2 SYDVKM. V dropped 7 bases and J dropped 0 bases, with 15 bases sitting between them. As DNA, the CDR3 is TGTGCCAGCACATCCGACCGAGGAGTGAACACTGAAGCTTTCTTT. Translated: CASTSDRGVNTEAFF.

The gene calls are TRBV6-6 and TRBJ1-2; 8 bases fit TRBD1. After removal of 10 bases from V and 3 bases from J, the junction contained 7 bases not matched to a gene. Germline lookup yields CDR1 MNHNY and CDR2 SVGAGI (reference sequence). This CDR3 is built from 13 residues. The CDR3 spells CATSATGDYGYTF. Here the CDR3 DNA reads TGTGCCACTTCCGCGACAGGGGACTATGGCTACACCTTC.

This rearrangement joins TRBV18 to TRBJ2-7; D remains ambiguous. In germline, CDR1 is KGHSH, CDR2 LQKENI. V gave up 2 bases and J gave up 3 bases, with 11 bases separating them. The CDR3 consists of 14 residues. The CDR3 loop reads CASSPGPRYYEQYF. The DNA of the CDR3 is TGTGCCAGCTCACCAGGTCCACGCTACTACGAGCAGTACTTC.

CDR3 region: CASSFGGTGSGNTIYF. In DNA, the CDR3 is TGTGCCAGCAGCTTCGGGGGGACAGGCTCTGGAAACACCATATATTTT. This chain uses TRBV7-2 with TRBJ1-3; TRBD1 matches at 8 bases. Germline CDR1 is SGHTA and CDR2 is FQGNSA. This CDR3 contains 16 residues. V trimming: 3 bases; J trimming: 0 bases; junction bases outside the gene matches: 4.

V and J are TRBV6-1 and TRBJ1-2; D uncertain. The CDR3 is 13 residues long. Germline CDR1 reads MNHNS; CDR2 reads SASEGT. Trimming left V 0 bases short and J 5 bases short, with 7 bases between. The CDR3 DNA sequence: TGTGCCAGCAGTGAAGCGCATCAGTATGGCTACACCTTC. Amino acids: CASSEAHQYGYTF.